A single sample gave rise to the 30 T cell receptor beta chains below, sequenced in a study of early T cells in non-severe SARS-CoV-2 infection. TCRdb reanalysed the 5' RACE reads using MiXCR and keeps one entry per CDR3 protein. The table has 86,000 or so distinct CDR3 sequences, around 15% seen once. The specimen sequenced was whole blood. Receptor source: an adult who was a healthcare worker with PCR-confirmed SARS-CoV-2 infection or an uninfected control (not recorded which).

This clonotype appeared many times. The genes are TRBV7-9 and TRBJ1-5; D is perhaps TRBD1 (5 bases). The CDR3 length is 13 residues. Germline CDR1 SEHNR, CDR2 FQNEAQ (reference sequence). The V and J ends lost 1 base and 5 bases respectively, with 6 bases between them. CDR3 bases: TGTGCCAGCAGCTTAGAAGGGGATCAGCCCCAGCATTTT. Translation gives CASSLEGDQPQHF.

This rearrangement joins TRBV28 to TRBJ2-2, with D possibly being TRBD2 (6 bases). Germline CDR1 and CDR2: MDHEN and SYDVKM. The CDR3 loop spans 17 amino acids. The germline V and J ends were trimmed by 5 bases and 5 bases, with 21 bases remaining between them. The CDR3 DNA follows: TGTGCCAGCAGTACTGGCGGGGCTAGCTATGGGACCGGGGAGCTGTTTTTT. It codes for CASSTGGASYGTGELFF.

This clonotype appeared a few times. The chain recombines TRBV11-2 with TRBJ2-3; D gene unclear. There are 15 residues in the CDR3. With 3 bases removed from V and 3 bases from J, the gap between germline ends came to 13 bases. The germline V gene encodes CDR1 SGHAT and CDR2 FQNNGV. The CDR3 DNA reads TGTGCCAGCAGCTTGATGTTCGGCTTTACAGATACGCAGTATTTT. It codes for CASSLMFGFTDTQYF.

This clonotype was seen ten or more times. This chain joins TRBV11-3 and TRBJ1-1, with 7 bases identical to TRBD1. The CDR3 is 14 residues long. With 5 bases clipped from V and 5 bases from J, the junction kept 8 bases outside the gene matches. Germline CDR1 is SGHNT and CDR2 is YENEEA. CDR3 sequence: CASSASGGWTEAFF. The CDR3 DNA is TGTGCCAGCAGCGCATCAGGGGGTTGGACTGAAGCTTTCTTT.

The genes are TRBV2 and TRBJ2-1; D is undetermined. CDR1 is SNHLY and CDR2 is FYNNEI in the germline V gene. V was trimmed by 7 bases and J by 3 bases, leaving 10 bases between them. The CDR3 contains 13 residues. The CDR3 DNA follows: TGTGCCAGCACCTCTCGTCTCTACAATGAGCAGTTCTTC. Amino acid sequence: CASTSRLYNEQFF.

The chain joins TRBV24-1 to TRBJ2-1; 10 bases line up with TRBD2. This CDR3 spans 15 amino acids. Trimming at V came to 4 bases and at J to 6 bases, leaving 5 bases not matched to a gene. From germline, CDR1 is KGHDR and CDR2 SFDVKD. The DNA of the CDR3 is TGTGCCACCAGTGAAACGACTAGCGGGCGCAATGAGCAGTTCTTC. Translated: CATSETTSGRNEQFF.

This clonotype was detected only a few times. The chain couples TRBV19 to TRBJ2-1; 12 bases fit TRBD2. The germline CDR1 and CDR2 sequences are LNHDA and SQIVND (reference sequence). The CDR3 extends over 13 amino acids. V dropped 5 bases and J dropped 10; count of bases not matched to a gene: 3. The CDR3 is CASSWTSGNEQFF. The CDR3 DNA sequence: TGTGCCAGTAGTTGGACTAGCGGGAACGAGCAGTTCTTC.

There are a few counts of this clonotype. V gene TRBV6-1 combines with J gene TRBJ2-1; TRBD1 matches at 8 bases. The germline V gene has CDR1 MNHNS and CDR2 SASEGT. This CDR3 is built from 15 residues. The V gene end was trimmed by 7 bases and the J gene end by 5 bases; junction bases not matched to a gene: 10. The CDR3 DNA follows: TGTGCCAGCATTCCTGGGCAGGGGGCGCACAATGAGCAGTTCTTC. As protein: CASIPGQGAHNEQFF.

This clonotype was seen ten or more times. V usage is TRBV30 and J usage is TRBJ2-3; 10 bases are shared with TRBD1. V shed 2 bases, J shed 1 base, and the junction held 3 bases outside the gene matches. CDR1 is GTSNPN, CDR2 SVGIG, per germline (reference sequence). The CDR3 contains 15 residues. The CDR3 bases are TGTGCCTGGAGTACCGGGACAGGGGGCACAGATACGCAGTATTTT. Residues: CAWSTGTGGTDTQYF.

This chain joins TRBV7-8 and TRBJ2-5; D ambiguous. Trimming stripped 4 bases from V and 1 base from J, with 13 bases between. CDR3 length: 15 residues. Germline values: CDR1 SGHVS, CDR2 FQNEAQ. Written as DNA, the CDR3 is TGTGCCAGCAGCTCCCCCCCAGGCTCCCAAGAGACCCAGTACTTC. This sequence encodes CASSSPPGSQETQYF.

The table lists this clonotype with a few counts. The CDR3 is CASSVGPSGRYTDTQYF. The CDR3 bases are TGTGCCAGCAGCGTAGGACCGTCGGGCAGATACACAGATACGCAGTATTTT. The chain couples TRBV9 to TRBJ2-3; no clear D gene. Germline CDR1 SGDLS, CDR2 YYNGEE. This CDR3 is built from 17 residues. The germline V and J ends were trimmed by 0 bases and 2 bases, with 16 bases remaining between them.

In this sample, this clonotype turned up a few times. The chain links TRBV6-1 to TRBJ1-4; the D is unclear. Germline values: CDR1 MNHNS, CDR2 SASEGT. This CDR3 is built from 10 residues. CDR3 region: CRGDNEKLFF. The CDR3, as DNA: TGTCGGGGAGACAATGAAAAACTGTTTTTT.

The genes are TRBV14 and TRBJ2-3, with TRBD1 identical over 8 bases. The germline CDR1 and CDR2 sequences are SGHDN and FVKESK. V trimming: 4 bases; J trimming: 3 bases; junction bases outside the gene matches: 6. The CDR3 loop spans 15 amino acids. CDR3 DNA sequence: TGTGCCAGCAGCCGACGACAGGGGTTAACAGATACGCAGTATTTT. This sequence encodes CASSRRQGLTDTQYF.

This clonotype has more than one count but fewer than ten. V gene TRBV18 combines with J gene TRBJ2-3, with D possibly TRBD2 on 6 matching bases. V was shortened by 2 bases and J by 2 bases, with 11 bases between the two germline ends. This CDR3 contains 15 residues. Germline CDR1 KGHSH, CDR2 LQKENI. As DNA, the CDR3 is TGTGCCAGCTCACCATCCGGGGGACCCACAGATACGCAGTATTTT. Protein: CASSPSGGPTDTQYF. The whole variable domain, remainder taken from reference TRBV18 and TRBJ2-3, is NAGVMQNPRHLVRRRGQEARLRCSPMKGHSHVYWYRQLPEEGLKFMVYLQKENIIDESGMPKERFSAEFPKEGPSILRIQQVVRGDSAAYFCASSPSGGPTDTQYFGPGTRLTVL.

Many counts were recorded for this clonotype. The gene calls are TRBV3-1 and TRBJ2-1; D may correspond to TRBD1 or TRBD2 (5 bases each). The CDR3 totals 14 residues. V lost 0 bases to trimming and J lost 9 bases, with 12 bases between them. Germline V CDR1 and CDR2: LGHDT, YNNKEL (reference sequence). The CDR3 coding sequence is TGTGCCAGCAGCCAAGACGAGGGGTTCGGTGAGCAGTTCTTC. This sequence encodes CASSQDEGFGEQFF.

This clonotype was found many times. The J gene is TRBJ2-7, the V gene TRBV4-2, with TRBD2 identical over 14 bases. The ends lost 10 bases at V and 4 bases at J; junction bases unmatched: 9. Germline V gene data show CDR1 as LGHNA and CDR2 as YNFKEQ. There are 15 residues in the CDR3. CDR3 sequence (DNA): TGTGCCACCTCTACCGGGACTAGCGGGAGATACGAGCAGTACTTC. This codes for CATSTGTSGRYEQYF.

This clonotype was picked up one time. This sequence joins TRBV29-1 and TRBJ2-5; D may be TRBD2 (6 bases). V lost 4 bases, J lost 3 bases, and 6 bases lay in between. From germline, CDR1 is SQVTM and CDR2 ANQGSEA. The CDR3 runs 11 residues. In DNA form, the CDR3 reads TGCAGCGTTGGGGGGGAAGAGACCCAGTACTTC. As protein: CSVGGEETQYF.

This clonotype was counted ten times or more. V gene TRBV5-6 combines with J gene TRBJ1-5; D may be TRBD1 (5 bases). The CDR3 contains 16 residues. With 0 bases removed from V and 1 base from J, the gap between germline ends came to 11 bases. CDR1 and CDR2 (germline): SGHDT, YYEEEE. Here the CDR3 reads CASSLAAGRSNQPQHF. Here the CDR3 DNA reads TGTGCCAGCAGCTTGGCCGCAGGGAGGAGCAATCAGCCCCAGCATTTT.

This chain links TRBV11-2 with TRBJ2-1, with 8 bases identical to TRBD2. The CDR3 length is 15 residues. Per germline, CDR1 SGHAT and CDR2 FQNNGV. The V segment lost 7 bases and the J segment 4 bases; nucleotides outside the gene matches: 9. CDR3: CASTGGGESYNEQFF. In DNA, the CDR3 is TGTGCCAGCACCGGGGGGGGTGAGTCGTACAATGAGCAGTTCTTC.

The V and J genes are TRBV2 and TRBJ2-5; TRBD1 might be the D (5 bases). The CDR3 consists of 12 residues. The germline V gene has CDR1 SNHLY and CDR2 FYNNEI. Deletions cut 6 bases from V and 8 bases from J, with 13 bases between. The CDR3 nucleotides read TGTGCCAGCAGGCTGACCAGGGTAACCCAGTACTTC. Protein product: CASRLTRVTQYF.

The chain combines TRBV12-3 or TRBV12-4 with TRBJ2-5; 9 bases match TRBD1. The CDR3 length is 14 residues. V trimming: 7 bases; J trimming: 5 bases; junction bases outside the gene matches: 8. The CDR3 DNA is TGTGCCAGCACTCCGGGACAGGGATACGAGACCCAGTACTTC. Protein sequence: CASTPGQGYETQYF.

The chain employs TRBV11-2 and TRBJ1-1, with a possible D match to TRBD1 (5 bases). This CDR3 region has 18 residues. V lost 0 bases, J lost 4 bases, and 21 bases lay in between. Germline CDR1 and CDR2: SGHAT and FQNNGV. CDR3 in DNA: TGTGCCAGCAGCTTAGATCGGGGGATTGGAGTGTATGTCACTGAAGCTTTCTTT. Translation gives CASSLDRGIGVYVTEAFF.

This clonotype was observed at least ten times. The chain carries TRBV27 and TRBJ1-2; the match to TRBD1 covers 11 bases. In germline, CDR1 is MNHEY, CDR2 SMNVEV (reference sequence). V gave up 6 bases and J gave up 2 bases; unmatched junction bases: 5. There are 15 residues in the CDR3. The DNA of the CDR3 is TGTGCCAGCAGGCCGGGACAGGGGGTAAACTATGGCTACACCTTC. Protein: CASRPGQGVNYGYTF.

The sample holds many counts of this clonotype. The V gene is TRBV6-5, the J gene TRBJ1-2; no clear D. The CDR3 consists of 13 residues. Trimming stripped 5 bases from V and 8 bases from J, with 15 bases between. CDR1 and CDR2 from the germline V gene are MNHEY and SVGAGI. The CDR3 reads CASSHPSGSGYTF. CDR3 DNA sequence: TGTGCCAGCAGTCACCCCAGCGGTTCGGGCTACACCTTC.

For this clonotype: The conserved closing phenylalanine or tryptophan is absent in this CDR3, likely reflecting a read error. The chain has TRBV3-1 and TRBJ1-5, with 10 bases fitting TRBD1. The V segment lost 1 base and the J segment 7 bases; nucleotides outside the gene matches: 1. The CDR3 is 14 amino acids. Germline lookup yields CDR1 LGHDT and CDR2 YNNKEL (reference sequence). The DNA for the CDR3 is TGTGCCAGCAGCCAAGGACAGGGGGCCCAGCCCCAGCATCTT. It codes for CASSQGQGAQPQHL.

In its sample, this clonotype was seen a few times. The chain couples TRBV24-1 to TRBJ2-1; 11 positions match TRBD2. Germline assignment: CDR1 KGHDR and CDR2 SFDVKD. The CDR3 contains 15 residues. The J segment lost 4 bases and the V segment lost 5 bases, leaving 3 bases of the junction unmatched. CDR3 in DNA: TGTGCCACCAGTGCTACTAGCGGGAGATACAATGAGCAGTTCTTC. It translates to CATSATSGRYNEQFF.

The genes are TRBV9 and TRBJ2-1, with 12 positions matching TRBD2. The CDR3 is made up of 15 amino acids. Germline V lookup: CDR1 SGDLS, CDR2 YYNGEE. With V trimmed by 3 bases and J by 8 bases, 6 bases remained unmatched. DNA for the CDR3: TGTGCCAGCAGCGCTAGCGGGGGGGCCTCGGATGAGCAGTTCTTC. Protein product: CASSASGGASDEQFF. The complete variable domain, with remaining parts taken from reference TRBV9 and TRBJ2-1, reads DSGVTQTPKHLITATGQRVTLRCSPRSGDLSVYWYQQSLDQGLQFLIQYYNGEERAKGNILERFSAQQFPDLHSELNLSSLELGDSALYFCASSASGGASDEQFFGPGTRLTVL.

The rearrangement links TRBV4-1 to TRBJ1-4; TRBD1 matches at 7 bases. CDR1 is MGHRA, CDR2 YSYEKL, per germline. This CDR3 is built from 15 residues. The ends lost 2 bases at V and 5 bases at J; junction bases unmatched: 5. The CDR3 region is CASSQRQGLNEKLFF. DNA of the CDR3: TGCGCCAGCAGCCAAAGACAGGGACTGAATGAAAAACTGTTTTTT.

The rearrangement uses TRBV4-1 and TRBJ2-3; D is possibly TRBD2 (5 bases). Germline values: CDR1 MGHRA, CDR2 YSYEKL. V lost 4 bases, J lost 2 bases, and 16 bases lay in between. The CDR3 sequence is 16 residues long. This chain's CDR3 is CASSPPPGSNTDTQYF. CDR3 bases: TGCGCCAGCAGCCCCCCCCCGGGGTCTAACACAGATACGCAGTATTTT.

This clonotype was detected many times. The rearrangement links TRBV11-2 to TRBJ2-1; D is ambiguous. Between the trimmed V and J ends, which lost 4 bases and 7 bases, there was a span of 8 bases. CDR1 SGHAT and CDR2 FQNNGV come from the germline V gene. The CDR3 consists of 12 residues. The CDR3 is CASSSIVNEQFF. CDR3 nucleotides: TGTGCCAGCAGCTCCATAGTAAATGAGCAGTTCTTC.